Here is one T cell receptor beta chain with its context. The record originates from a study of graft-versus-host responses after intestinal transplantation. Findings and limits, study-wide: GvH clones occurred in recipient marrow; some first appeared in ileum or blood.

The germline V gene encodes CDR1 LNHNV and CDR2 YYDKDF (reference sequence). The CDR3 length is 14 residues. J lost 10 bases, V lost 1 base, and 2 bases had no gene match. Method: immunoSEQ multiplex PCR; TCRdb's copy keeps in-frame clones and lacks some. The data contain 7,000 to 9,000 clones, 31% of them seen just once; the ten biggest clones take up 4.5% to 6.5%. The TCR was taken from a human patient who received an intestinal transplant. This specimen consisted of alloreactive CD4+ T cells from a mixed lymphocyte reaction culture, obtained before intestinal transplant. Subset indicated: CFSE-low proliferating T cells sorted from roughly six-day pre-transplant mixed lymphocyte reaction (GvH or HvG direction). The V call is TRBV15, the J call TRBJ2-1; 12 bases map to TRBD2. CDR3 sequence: CATSRASGGAEQFF. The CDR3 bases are TGTGCCACCAGCAGAGCTAGCGGGGGGGCGGAGCAGTTCTTC.